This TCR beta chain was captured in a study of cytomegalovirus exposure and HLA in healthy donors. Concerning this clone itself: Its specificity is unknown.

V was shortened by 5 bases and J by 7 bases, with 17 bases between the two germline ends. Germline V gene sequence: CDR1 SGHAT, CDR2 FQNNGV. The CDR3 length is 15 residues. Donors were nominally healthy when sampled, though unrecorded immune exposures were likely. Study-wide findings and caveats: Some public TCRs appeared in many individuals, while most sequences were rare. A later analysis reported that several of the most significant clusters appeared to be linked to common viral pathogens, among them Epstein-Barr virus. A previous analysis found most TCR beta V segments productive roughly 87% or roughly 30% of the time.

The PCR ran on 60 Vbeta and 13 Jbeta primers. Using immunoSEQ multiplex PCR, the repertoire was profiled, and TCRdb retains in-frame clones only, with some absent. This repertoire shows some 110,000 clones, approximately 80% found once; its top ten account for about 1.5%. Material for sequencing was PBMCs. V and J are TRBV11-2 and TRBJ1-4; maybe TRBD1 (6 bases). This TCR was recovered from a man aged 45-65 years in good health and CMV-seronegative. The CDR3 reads CASSPNRVTGEKLFF. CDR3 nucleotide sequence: TGTGCCAGCAGCCCCAACAGGGTTACGGGTGAAAAACTGTTTTTT.